Given below is one TCR beta chain in context. A much larger clone is a single base away; this may be a read error. Constant-region priming of roughly 500 ng total RNA yielded TCR beta cDNA. Employing slightly modified ARM-PCR, three nested multiplex PCR rounds were run, and these gave rise to the TCR beta libraries. Forward primers for TRBV1-TRBV30 and a C-beta reverse primer served the first two PCR rounds, at around 9 cycles each. In TCRdb, the multiplex PCR reads were re-called with MiXCR into one record per CDR3 protein. The sample gives about 330,000 distinct CDR3 sequences, about 65% of which show up once; under 8% is in the top ten. The data were taken from a study of tumor-infiltrating lymphocytes in primary liver carcinoma. The blood RNA (from unsorted whole blood) was obtained, and germline DNA was also extracted. This CDR3 has 16 residues. Looked up from germline, CDR1 is MNHNY and CDR2 is SVGAGI (reference sequence). Trimming pared 4 bases from V and 5 bases from J, leaving 20 bases between.

This TCR was sampled from a man between 40 and 49 years old with primary liver carcinoma and hepatitis B virus infection. Sequences were obtained from peripheral blood. The chain couples TRBV6-6 to TRBJ2-5, with D possibly being TRBD2 (6 bases). The CDR3 protein is CASSSPTRGRWETQYF. The DNA for the CDR3 is TGTGCCAGCAGTTCGCCAACTAGAGGGAGGTGGGAGACCCAGTACTTC.